The T cell receptor (beta chain) under discussion was sequenced for a study of PD-1 blockade in classical Hodgkin lymphoma. Regarding the study as a whole: CD4+ TCR diversity rose significantly by C4D1, and CD8+ TCR diversity did not. Before treatment, TCR diversity in newly diagnosed patients was reportedly lower than in healthy donors.

Time point indicated: cycle 4 day 1 (C4D1), after more than five weeks of nivolumab. Every patient relapsed after autologous stem cell transplantation, and brentuximab vedotin exposure varied. Magnetic negative selection served to purify CD4+ T cells out of PBMCs that had been thawed. Of note for this clone: The antigen is undetermined.

Profiling relied on immunoSEQ multiplex PCR, and the TCRdb table lists in-frame clones only, not all of them. The table includes around 37,000 clones, about 94% detected once. The CDR3 consists of 14 residues. V lost 10 bases and J 4 bases, leaving 18 bases between the germline ends. Per the germline V gene, CDR1 is MNHEY and CDR2 is SMNVEV (reference sequence). The clonotype originates from a human donor with classical Hodgkin lymphoma. The chain couples TRBV27 to TRBJ2-3; D gene ambiguous. The sequencing used CD4+ T cells from blood, collected before the fourth cycle of nivolumab. The CDR3 region is CATSPLFVADTQYF. In nucleotides, the CDR3 is TGTGCCACAAGTCCCCTTTTCGTGGCAGATACGCAGTATTTT.